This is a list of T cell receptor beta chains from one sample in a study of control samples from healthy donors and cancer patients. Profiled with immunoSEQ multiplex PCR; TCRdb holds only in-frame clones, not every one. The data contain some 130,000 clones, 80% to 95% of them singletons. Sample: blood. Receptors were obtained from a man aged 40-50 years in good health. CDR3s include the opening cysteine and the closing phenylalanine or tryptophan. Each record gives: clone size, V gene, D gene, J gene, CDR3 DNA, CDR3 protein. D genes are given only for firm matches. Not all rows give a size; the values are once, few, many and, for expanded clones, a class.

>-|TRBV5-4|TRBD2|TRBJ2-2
TGTGCCAGCAGCGCAGGACTAGCGACGGACACCGGGGAGCTGTTTTTT
CASSAGLATDTGELFF
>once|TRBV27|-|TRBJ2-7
TGTGCCAGCAGTCAACCCGGGAGAAGCTCCTACGAGCAGTACTTC
CASSQPGRSSYEQYF
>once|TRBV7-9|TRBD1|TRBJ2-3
TGTGCCAGCAGTTGGGACAGGGTGGGTACAGATACGCAGTATTTT
CASSWDRVGTDTQYF
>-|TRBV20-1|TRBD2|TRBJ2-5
TGCAGTGCTAGTGTAGCGGGGGGGCCCCAAGAGACCCAGTACTTC
CSASVAGGPQETQYF
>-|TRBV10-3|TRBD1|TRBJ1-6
TGTGCCATCAGCCGGGACAGAGATTCACCCCTCCACTTT
CAISRDRDSPLHF
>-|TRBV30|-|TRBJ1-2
TGTGCCTGGAGTTTGGACGGCTATGGCTACACCTTC
CAWSLDGYGYTF
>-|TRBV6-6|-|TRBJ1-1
TGTGCCAGCAGTTACCCAATAGGACAGCAGAACACTGAAGCTTTCTTT
CASSYPIGQQNTEAFF
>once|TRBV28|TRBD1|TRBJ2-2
TGTGCCAGCAGTTTATGGGGGACAGGGAACACCGGGGAGCTGTTTTTT
CASSLWGTGNTGELFF
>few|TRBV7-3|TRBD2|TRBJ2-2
TGTGCCAGCAGCTTAGGGCTAGCGGGGTACTACACCGGGGAGCTGTTTTTT
CASSLGLAGYYTGELFF
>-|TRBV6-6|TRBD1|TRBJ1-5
TGTGCCAGCAGCTCCTCTCAGGACAGGGGACGGCCCCAGCATTTT
CASSSSQDRGRPQHF
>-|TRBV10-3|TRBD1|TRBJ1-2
TGTGCCATCAGTGTCGGGACAGGGGGACATGGCTACACCTTC
CAISVGTGGHGYTF
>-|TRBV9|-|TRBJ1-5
TGTGCCAGCAGCGTGGGGGAAAATCAGCCCCAGCATTTT
CASSVGENQPQHF
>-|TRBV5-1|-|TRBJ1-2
TGCGCCAGCAGCTTCTCAGGGAATGGCTACACCTTC
CASSFSGNGYTF
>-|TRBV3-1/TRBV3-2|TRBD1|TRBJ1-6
TGTGCCAGCAGCCAAACAGGGGGGACTAATTCACCCCTCCACTTT
CASSQTGGTNSPLHF
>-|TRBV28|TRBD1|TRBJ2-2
TGTGCCAGCAGACCAGGGGGCGCAGACACCGGGGAGCTGTTTTTT
CASRPGGADTGELFF
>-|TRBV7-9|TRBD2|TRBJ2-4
TGTGCCAGCAGCTTAGAGGCGGGGGTAAACATTCAGTACTTC
CASSLEAGVNIQYF
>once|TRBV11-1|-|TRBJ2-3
TGTGCCAGCAGCTTAGCGGGAGATCCGCAGTATTTT
CASSLAGDPQYF
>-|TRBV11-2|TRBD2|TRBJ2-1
TGTGCCAGCAGCTTAAGGGTTCTAGCGGGGACGTACAATGAGCAGTTCTTC
CASSLRVLAGTYNEQFF
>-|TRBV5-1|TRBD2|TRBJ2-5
TGCGCCAGCAGCCTTGGGACTATGCAAGAGACCCAGTACTTC
CASSLGTMQETQYF
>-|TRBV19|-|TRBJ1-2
TGTGCCAGTAGAAGAGGGGGGGTAAGCGGCTACACCTTC
CASRRGGVSGYTF
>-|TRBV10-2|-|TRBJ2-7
TGCGCCAGCAGTGAGTCGCGGCAGACAGGGCAGTACTTC
CASSESRQTGQYF
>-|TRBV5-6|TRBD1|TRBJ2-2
TGTGCCAGCAGCTTCTCGGGACAGGGGTCTTCCGGGGAGCTGTTTTTT
CASSFSGQGSSGELFF
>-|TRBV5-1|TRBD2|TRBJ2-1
TGCGCCAGCAGCTTGGGAGGCGGGGGGGCGGATGAGCAGTTCTTC
CASSLGGGGADEQFF
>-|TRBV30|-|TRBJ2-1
TGTGCCTCTACTTGGGGCAATGAGCAGTTCTTC
CASTWGNEQFF